This TCR beta chain was sequenced during a study of T-cell reconstitution after alpha-beta-depleted transplantation in children. This clonotype was seen many times. Its antigen is still unknown. The CDR3 runs to 13 residues. The germline CDR1 and CDR2 sequences are MNHNS and SASEGT. Trimming cost V 8 bases and J 1 base, with 10 bases left between them. Findings and limits, study-wide: Newly made T cells mostly supplied T-cell counts and diversity one year after transplant. Two months or so post-transplant, alpha-beta T cells reportedly derived from several hundred expanded graft clones. Some patients' high day-60 TCRbeta diversity was attributed to recipient cells surviving conditioning.

Library preparation (for TCRbeta) was performed with unique molecular identifiers. TCRdb redid the calling of the PCR reads with MiXCR, one entry per CDR3 protein. In the table there are about 580,000 distinct CDR3 sequences, roughly 23% of which are singletons. Here the sequenced sample was PBMCs, mostly from graft donor cells, taken 360 days after TCRalphabeta/CD19-depleted stem cell transplant. This chain joins TRBV6-1 and TRBJ2-3; D unresolved. This clonotype was obtained from a boy in the first two years of life who had a stem cell transplant for acute myeloid leukemia, so the T cells may come from the graft donor. The CDR3 spells CASGPVGTDTQYF. The DNA for the CDR3 is TGTGCCAGCGGTCCGGTGGGCACAGATACGCAGTATTTT.